This TCR beta chain was identified during a study of blood T cell repertoires in COVID-19. Study as a whole: In each case, the material was cDNA or gDNA derived from T cells, B-cell-depleted T cells, or PBMCs.

Libraries were prepared by immunoSEQ multiplex PCR; TCRdb keeps only in-frame clonotypes and omits some of them. The table records about 280,000 clones, approximately 83% of them present only once. V shed 0 bases and J 2 bases; nucleotides not matched to a gene: 0. Per the germline V gene, CDR1 is SGHNT and CDR2 is YYREEE (reference sequence). This CDR3 region has 15 residues. This clone was seen a handful of times. The receptor comes from a woman in her 30s who had recovered from COVID-19. Specimen: peripheral blood. V is TRBV5-4 and J is TRBJ2-1; 9 bases line up with TRBD2. CDR3 amino acids: CASSLGGRAYNEQFF. The CDR3 DNA follows: TGTGCCAGCAGCTTGGGCGGGAGGGCCTACAATGAGCAGTTCTTC. The complete variable domain, with remaining parts taken from reference TRBV5-4 and TRBJ2-1, reads ETGVTQSPTHLIKTRGQQVTLRCSSQSGHNTVSWYQQALGQGPQFIFQYYREEENGRGNFPPRFSGLQFPNYSSELNVNALELDDSALYLCASSLGGRAYNEQFFGPGTRLTVL.